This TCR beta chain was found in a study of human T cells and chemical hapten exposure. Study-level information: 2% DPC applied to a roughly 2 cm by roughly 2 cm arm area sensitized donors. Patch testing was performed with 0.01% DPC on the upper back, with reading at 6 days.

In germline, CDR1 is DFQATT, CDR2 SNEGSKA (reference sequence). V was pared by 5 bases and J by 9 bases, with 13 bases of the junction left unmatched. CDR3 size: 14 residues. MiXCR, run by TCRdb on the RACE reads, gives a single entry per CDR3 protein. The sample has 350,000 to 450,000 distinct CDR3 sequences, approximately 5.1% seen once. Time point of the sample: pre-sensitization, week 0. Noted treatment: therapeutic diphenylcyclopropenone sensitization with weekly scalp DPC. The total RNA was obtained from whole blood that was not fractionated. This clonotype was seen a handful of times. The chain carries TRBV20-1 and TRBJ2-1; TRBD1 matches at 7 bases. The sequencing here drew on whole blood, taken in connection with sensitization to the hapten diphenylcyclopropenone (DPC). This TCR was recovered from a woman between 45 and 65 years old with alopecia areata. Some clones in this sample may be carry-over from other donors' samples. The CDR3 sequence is CSALGQLSRGEQFF. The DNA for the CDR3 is TGCAGTGCTTTGGGACAGCTCTCAAGGGGTGAGCAGTTCTTC.